This T cell receptor beta chain was captured by sequencing in a study of blood T cell repertoires in COVID-19. Across the study: The cDNA or gDNA used as material had been derived from T cells, B-cell-depleted T cells, or PBMCs.

Germline CDR1 reads SQVTM; CDR2 reads ANQGSEA. CDR3 length equals 12 residues. Trimming stripped 7 bases from V and 5 bases from J, with 14 bases between. This table comes from immunoSEQ multiplex PCR, and its TCRdb copy is limited to in-frame clones, with some not included. This sample yields roughly 250,000 clones, of which 85% to 90% are seen a single time; about 12% belongs to the top ten. The source material was peripheral blood. The sequence was obtained from a woman in her 30s with COVID-19, enrolled during active disease. The J gene is TRBJ1-2, the V gene TRBV29-1, with D possibly matching TRBD1 (6 bases). CDR3 coding DNA: TGCAGCGCCATCCGGGACATTTATGGCTACACCTTC. Residues: CSAIRDIYGYTF.